These T cell receptor beta chains were read from a single sample in a study of shared clonotypes between healthy human individuals. The protocol was immunoSEQ multiplex PCR, while the TCRdb copy is restricted to in-frame clones and leaves out a portion. The sample has approximately 2.5 million clones, roughly 93% seen once; the top ten hold about 0.39%. The sample comprised naive CD4+ T cells from PBMCs. Receptor source: a man in his late teens or twenties in good health. Some clones in this sample may be carry-over from other donors' samples. The CDR3 runs from the conserved cysteine through the conserved F or W. A D gene is named only where the DNA matches it firmly. Some rows mark clone size as missing; the rest say once, few, many or name a class of expanded clone.

j_call | v_call | d_call | clone_size | cdr3_nt | cdr3_aa
TRBJ2-1 | TRBV25-1 | TRBD2 | - | TGTGCCAGCAGTGATTCTAGCGGGAGCCGATATGAGCAGTTCTTC | CASSDSSGSRYEQFF
TRBJ1-2 | TRBV11-1 | TRBD1 | - | TGTGCCAGCAGCTTATCTCGGACAGGGGTCTCTCGTGGCTACACCTTC | CASSLSRTGVSRGYTF
TRBJ2-2 | TRBV7-2 | - | - | TGTGGCGCTCGAGGACTACGCGGCGGGGAGCTGTTTTTT | CGARGLRGGELFF
TRBJ2-5 | TRBV2 | - | - | TGTGCCAGCAGTCAACTGCCGGAGACCCAGTACTTC | CASSQLPETQYF
TRBJ2-7 | TRBV28 | - | - | TGTGCCAGCCAATTAAGCGGAGCCAGTCTCGAGCAGTACTTC | CASQLSGASLEQYF
TRBJ1-5 | TRBV7-2 | - | - | TGTGCCAGCAGCTTACAAGGGACGGAGAATCAGCCCCAGCATTTT | CASSLQGTENQPQHF
TRBJ2-1 | TRBV15 | - | - | TGTGCCACCAGCAGAGGTATTGGGCTGGGAAATGAGCAGTTCTTC | CATSRGIGLGNEQFF
TRBJ2-5 | TRBV5-1 | - | - | TGCGCCAGCAGCTTGGGGAATCAGATTCAAGAGACCCAGTACTTC | CASSLGNQIQETQYF
TRBJ2-2 | TRBV7-2 | TRBD2 | - | TGTGCCAGCAGCCTTGGACTAGCGGGAACCGGGGAGCTGTTTTTT | CASSLGLAGTGELFF
TRBJ1-2 | TRBV28 | - | - | TGTGCCAGCAGTTTATTTGGGACCCCCTATGGCTACACCTTC | CASSLFGTPYGYTF
TRBJ2-7 | TRBV5-1 | - | once | TGCGCCAGCAGCGGCGGACAAACCTCATGGCCCTACGAGCAGTACTTC | CASSGGQTSWPYEQYF
TRBJ1-5 | TRBV5-1 | - | few | TGCGCCAGCAGCTTCCTGGGGGATCAGCCCCAGCATTTT | CASSFLGDQPQHF
TRBJ2-3 | TRBV28 | - | - | TGTGCCAGCAGTTCTCCCGAAGGGGGCACAGATACGCAGTATTTT | CASSSPEGGTDTQYF
TRBJ1-2 | TRBV9 | - | - | TGTGCCAGCAGCGTAGGGCCCGAGGCGGCCTACTATGGCTACACCTTC | CASSVGPEAAYYGYTF
TRBJ2-7 | TRBV18 | - | - | TGTGCCAGCTCACCGTCTCCCGTGGGGTACGAGCAGTACTTC | CASSPSPVGYEQYF
TRBJ2-5 | TRBV30 | TRBD2 | - | TGTGCCTGGAGTGACGGGGGAGGGGAGACCCAGTACTTC | CAWSDGGGETQYF
TRBJ2-5 | TRBV7-2 | TRBD1 | - | TGTGCCAGCAGCAAGGACAGGGCTCAGGGAGAGACCCAGTACTTC | CASSKDRAQGETQYF
TRBJ2-5 | TRBV5-1 | TRBD1 | - | TGCGCCAGCAGCTTGGATTTACGGAGACAGGGCCAAGAGACCCAGTACTTC | CASSLDLRRQGQETQYF
TRBJ1-3 | TRBV6-5 | - | - | TGTGCCAGCAGTTACTACGGGGGGCCGGGAAACACCATATATTTT | CASSYYGGPGNTIYF
TRBJ1-5 | TRBV14 | - | - | TGTGCCAGCAGCCCGAGTCTCGGTCAGCCCCAGCATTTT | CASSPSLGQPQHF
TRBJ1-1 | TRBV5-1 | - | - | TGCGCCAGCAGCTTGGCCCCAGGGGTCAGAAACACTGAAGCTTTCTTT | CASSLAPGVRNTEAFF
TRBJ2-6 | TRBV5-6 | - | - | TGTGCCAGCAGGAGCAAATCTGGGGCCAACGTCCTGACTTTC | CASRSKSGANVLTF
TRBJ2-3 | TRBV11-2 | TRBD2 | - | TGTGCCAGCAGCTTCAGCGGGAGTACCGGGACAGATACGCAGTATTTT | CASSFSGSTGTDTQYF
TRBJ1-2 | TRBV5-1 | TRBD1 | - | TGCGCCAGCAGCTCCACCCGGGACAGGGGTACTAACTATGGCTACACCTTC | CASSSTRDRGTNYGYTF
TRBJ2-3 | TRBV4-3 | TRBD2 | once | TGCGCCAGCAGCCAACAGCTAGCGGGAGGCACAGATACGCAGTATTTT | CASSQQLAGGTDTQYF
TRBJ1-4 | TRBV18 | TRBD1 | - | TGTGCCAGCTCTACCGACAGGGCTAATGAAAAACTGTTTTTT | CASSTDRANEKLFF
TRBJ1-4 | TRBV28 | - | - | TGTGCCAGCAGTTTAAAGCTTGAAAAACTGTTTTTT | CASSLKLEKLFF
TRBJ2-7 | TRBV9 | TRBD1 | - | TGTGCCAGCAGCGCCTCCACAGGGGGCTGGACATACGAGCAGTACTTC | CASSASTGGWTYEQYF
TRBJ1-1 | TRBV7-9 | - | - | TGTGCCAGCAGATCCACTGGGGGGGGAGGTGGCACTGAAGCTTTCTTT | CASRSTGGGGGTEAFF
TRBJ1-5 | TRBV18 | - | - | TGTGCCAGCTCACCCACGGGGGGCATTCAGCCCCAGCATTTT | CASSPTGGIQPQHF
TRBJ2-1 | TRBV18 | - | - | TGTGCCAGCTCCCCCGACAATGAGCAGTTCTTC | CASSPDNEQFF
TRBJ2-1 | TRBV28 | TRBD2 | once | TGTGCCAGCAGTACGACCGGGACTAGAGCCAATGAGCAGTTCTTC | CASSTTGTRANEQFF
TRBJ1-1 | TRBV7-9 | - | - | TGTGCCAGCAGCTCGGGATTCGAAGCTTTCTTT | CASSSGFEAFF
TRBJ2-3 | TRBV9 | - | - | TGTGCCAGCAGCCGGCAGGGGCCCACAGATACGCAGTATTTT | CASSRQGPTDTQYF
TRBJ2-2 | TRBV28 | TRBD1 | - | TGTGCCAGCAGTTCAGGGGGCTATGGCACCGGGGAGCTGTTTTTT | CASSSGGYGTGELFF
TRBJ2-5 | TRBV7-9 | TRBD1 | - | TGTGCCAGCAGTTCCCCCGACAGGGGGCAAGAGACCCAGTACTTC | CASSSPDRGQETQYF
TRBJ2-7 | TRBV2 | - | - | TGTGCCAGCAGTGAAGCGAATAGATCCCAGGGGCAGTACTTC | CASSEANRSQGQYF
TRBJ1-2 | TRBV6-1 | - | - | TGTGCCAGCAGGAGTCCGCCGGGGGAACGATATGGCTACACCTTC | CASRSPPGERYGYTF
TRBJ2-1 | TRBV7-2 | TRBD2 | - | TGTGCCAGCAGGACCGGGACTAGCTGGAATGAGCAGTTCTTC | CASRTGTSWNEQFF
TRBJ2-2 | TRBV11-3 | TRBD2 | - | TGTGCCAGCAGCTTAGATAGGGACTATGGGAGCGGGGAGCTGTTTTTT | CASSLDRDYGSGELFF
TRBJ1-4 | TRBV4-1 | TRBD1 | - | TGCGCCAGCAGCCTCGGACAGGTTGATAATGAAAAACTGTTTTTT | CASSLGQVDNEKLFF
TRBJ1-1 | TRBV4-1 | - | once | TGCGCCAACAGCCAAGGGTTCGGGGACCTGAACCCTGAAGCTTTCTTT | CANSQGFGDLNPEAFF
TRBJ2-3 | TRBV7-9 | - | - | TGTGCCAGCAGCTTAGAGGGAGAGGGAGATACGCAGTATTTT | CASSLEGEGDTQYF
TRBJ2-7 | TRBV11-1 | TRBD2 | - | TGTGCCAGCAGGTCACTAGCGAGTCCCTACGAGCAGTACTTC | CASRSLASPYEQYF
TRBJ2-1 | TRBV4-3 | - | - | TGCGCCAGCAGCCAAGAGGGCGGGACGCAGTTCTTC | CASSQEGGTQFF
TRBJ2-7 | TRBV11-2 | - | once | TGTGCCAGCAGCTTCGGCACAGCATACGAGCAGTACTTC | CASSFGTAYEQYF
TRBJ2-7 | TRBV7-2 | TRBD1 | - | TGTGCCAGCAGCGCCACCGGGACAGAGTCCTACGAGCAGTACTTC | CASSATGTESYEQYF
TRBJ1-2 | TRBV11-2 | TRBD1 | - | TGTGCCAGCAGCCGAACAGGGGGCTCGGAGTATGGCTACACCTTC | CASSRTGGSEYGYTF
TRBJ2-7 | TRBV5-1 | - | once | TGCGCCAGCAGCTTACTGAGCAGACCACGGCATGCAGGGGAGCAGTACTTC | CASSLLSRPRHAGEQYF
TRBJ2-3 | TRBV6-6 | - | - | TGTGCCAGCATTTCAGCGGGCACAGATACGCAGTATTTT | CASISAGTDTQYF
TRBJ2-5 | TRBV7-3 | TRBD1 | - | TGTGCCAGCAGCCGCACCGGGACAGGGGGGGAGACCCAGTACTTC | CASSRTGTGGETQYF
TRBJ1-5 | TRBV18 | - | once | TGTGCCAGCACAACCAGCCCCAATCAGCCCCAGCATTTT | CASTTSPNQPQHF
TRBJ1-6 | TRBV7-9 | - | - | TGTGCCAGCAGCTTTACAGGGCTCGGTTCACCCCTCCACTTT | CASSFTGLGSPLHF
TRBJ2-2 | TRBV2 | - | - | TGTGCCAGCAGTGGTCCCGGGGGCGGAGTAAACACCGGGGAGCTGTTTTTT | CASSGPGGGVNTGELFF
TRBJ1-2 | TRBV6-6 | - | - | TGTGCCAGCAGACCCGGGACAAACGGCTACACCTTC | CASRPGTNGYTF
TRBJ2-1 | TRBV5-1 | - | - | TGCGCCAGCAGCCCCCTCGCAGGGGACCCTAATGAGCAGTTCTTC | CASSPLAGDPNEQFF
TRBJ2-1 | TRBV19 | TRBD2 | - | TGTGCCAGTAGTGTTCGGGAGGGCCGCGATGAGCAGTTCTTC | CASSVREGRDEQFF
TRBJ2-1 | TRBV5-1 | - | once | TGCGCCAGCAGGGAGACAGCGGAAGGGCAGTTCTTC | CASRETAEGQFF
TRBJ2-1 | TRBV5-1 | TRBD1 | - | TGCGCCAGCAGCTTGAGACAGGGGGCGTCCTACAATGAGCAGTTCTTC | CASSLRQGASYNEQFF